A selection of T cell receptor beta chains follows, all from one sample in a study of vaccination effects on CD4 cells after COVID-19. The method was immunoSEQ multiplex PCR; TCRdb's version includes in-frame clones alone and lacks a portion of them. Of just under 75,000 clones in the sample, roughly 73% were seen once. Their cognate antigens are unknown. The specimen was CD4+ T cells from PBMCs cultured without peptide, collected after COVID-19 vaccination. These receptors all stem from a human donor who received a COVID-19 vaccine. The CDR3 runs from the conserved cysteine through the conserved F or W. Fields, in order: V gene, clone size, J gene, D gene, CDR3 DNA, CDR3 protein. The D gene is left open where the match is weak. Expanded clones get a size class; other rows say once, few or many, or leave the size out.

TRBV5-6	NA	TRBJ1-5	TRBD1	TGTGCCAGCAGCTTGGCCAGACAGGGGAATCAGCCCCAGCATTTT	CASSLARQGNQPQHF
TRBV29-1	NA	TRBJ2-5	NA	TGCAGCTCGAGTGGAGGGTGGGGAGAGACCCAGTACTTC	CSSSGGWGETQYF
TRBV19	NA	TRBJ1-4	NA	TGTGCCAGTGGCCGGGCCCCTAATGAAAAACTGTTTTTT	CASGRAPNEKLFF
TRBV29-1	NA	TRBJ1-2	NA	TGCAGCGGTCGTGAGAGAAACTATGGCTACACCTTC	CSGRERNYGYTF
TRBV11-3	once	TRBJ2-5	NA	TGTGCCAGCAGCTTAGGGTGGGACGATGAGACCCAGTACTTC	CASSLGWDDETQYF
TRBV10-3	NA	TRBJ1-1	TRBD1	TGTGCCATCAGTGCACAACAGGGGTGGACTGAAGCTTTCTTT	CAISAQQGWTEAFF
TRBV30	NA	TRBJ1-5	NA	TGTGCCTGGAGTGTATCCCCGACGCGATCTAGGGGGCAGCCCCAGCATTTT	CAWSVSPTRSRGQPQHF
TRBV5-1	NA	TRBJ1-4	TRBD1	TGCGCCAGCAGCCTCGCGGGACAGGCGAATGAAAAACTGTTTTTT	CASSLAGQANEKLFF
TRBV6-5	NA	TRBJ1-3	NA	TGTGCCAGCACAAGGGACGGTTCTGGAAACACCATATATTTT	CASTRDGSGNTIYF
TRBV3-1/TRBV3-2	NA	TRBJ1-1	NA	TGTGCCAGCAGCTTCGGACAGTCGGGCACTGAAGCTTTCTTT	CASSFGQSGTEAFF
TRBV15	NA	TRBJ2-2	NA	TGTGCCACCAGCAGAGCTCCTAGGACAGCCTCGAACACCGGGGAGCTGTTTTTT	CATSRAPRTASNTGELFF
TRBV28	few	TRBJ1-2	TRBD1	TGTGCCAGCAGTTCGGGGGACAGGGTTCGTTATGGCTACACCTTC	CASSSGDRVRYGYTF
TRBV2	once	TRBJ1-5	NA	TGTGCCAGCAGGGACTTACTTCAGCCCCAGCATTTT	CASRDLLQPQHF
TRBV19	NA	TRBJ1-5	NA	TGTGCCAGTAGATCAACCGGGTATAGCAATCAGCCCCAGCATTTT	CASRSTGYSNQPQHF
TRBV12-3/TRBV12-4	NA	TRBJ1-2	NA	TGTGCCAGCAGAACAGCAGCCCCCTATGGCTACACCTTC	CASRTAAPYGYTF
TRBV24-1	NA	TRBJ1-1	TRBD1	TGTGCCACCAGTGATCCGAGGACAGGGAACACTGAAGCTTTCTTT	CATSDPRTGNTEAFF
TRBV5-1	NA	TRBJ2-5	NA	TGCGCCAGCAGTCTGGAGTCGGTTCAAGAGACCCAGTACTTC	CASSLESVQETQYF
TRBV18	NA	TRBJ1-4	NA	TGTGCCAGCTCACGCAGTCCTAATGAAAAACTGTTTTTT	CASSRSPNEKLFF
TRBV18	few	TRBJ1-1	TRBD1	TGTGCCAGCTCACGCAACGCGGGGACAGCCGATAACACTGAAGCTTTCTTT	CASSRNAGTADNTEAFF
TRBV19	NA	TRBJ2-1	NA	TGTGCCAGTAGTAGCCAGAGCAATGAGCAGTTCTTC	CASSSQSNEQFF
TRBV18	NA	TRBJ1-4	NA	TGTGCCAGCTCACGAAGCCCCGGGGTATATAATGAAAAACTGTTTTTT	CASSRSPGVYNEKLFF
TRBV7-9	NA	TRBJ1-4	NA	TGTGCCAGCAGCTTTGCCGGGAATGAAAAACTGTTTTTT	CASSFAGNEKLFF
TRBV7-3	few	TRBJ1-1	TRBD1	TGTGCCAGCAGCGACCAGGGACAGGGGAACACTGAAGCTTTCTTT	CASSDQGQGNTEAFF
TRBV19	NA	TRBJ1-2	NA	TGTGCCAGTAGTCCAGGACAGTCCTATGGCTACACCTTC	CASSPGQSYGYTF
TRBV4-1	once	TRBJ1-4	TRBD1	TGCGCCAGCAGCCGAGACAGGGGATACGAAAAACTGTTTTTT	CASSRDRGYEKLFF
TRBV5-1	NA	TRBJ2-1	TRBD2	TGCGCCAGCAGCCTAACCGGGACTAGCGTGGATGAGCAGTTCTTC	CASSLTGTSVDEQFF
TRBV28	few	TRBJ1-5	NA	TGTGCCAGCGGGCCTAGGCAGGGCCGAAGCCAGCCCCAGCATTTT	CASGPRQGRSQPQHF
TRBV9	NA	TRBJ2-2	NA	TGTGCCAGCAGCATCCGGACAGAGAACACCGGGGAGCTGTTTTTT	CASSIRTENTGELFF
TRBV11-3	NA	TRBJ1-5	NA	TGTGCCAGCAGCTTAGTGCCAGGTCCGATCAATCAGCCCCAGCATTTT	CASSLVPGPINQPQHF
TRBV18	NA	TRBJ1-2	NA	TGTGCCAGCTCAAGAAGCACGGATGCTAACTATGGCTACACCTTC	CASSRSTDANYGYTF
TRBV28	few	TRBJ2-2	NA	TGTGCCAGCAGTTTATGGCCGACGAACACCGGGGAGCTGTTTTTT	CASSLWPTNTGELFF
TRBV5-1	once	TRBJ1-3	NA	TGCGCCAGCAGCTTGACTGGGGAGGACACCATATATTTT	CASSLTGEDTIYF
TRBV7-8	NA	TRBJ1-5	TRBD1	TGTGTCAGCAGCAGACAGGGGCGTGGTAATCAGCCCCAGCATTTT	CVSSRQGRGNQPQHF
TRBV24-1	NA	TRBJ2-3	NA	TGTGCCACCAGTGTGAAGGGGGGAGCGGATACGCAGTATTTT	CATSVKGGADTQYF
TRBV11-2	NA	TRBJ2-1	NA	TGTGCCAGCAGCTTTTCTCCCTCACGGCGTGAGCAGTTCTTC	CASSFSPSRREQFF
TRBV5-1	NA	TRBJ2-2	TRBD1	TGCGCCAGCAGCTCGACAGGGCGAACCGGGGAGCTGTTTTTT	CASSSTGRTGELFF
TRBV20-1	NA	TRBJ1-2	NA	TGCAGTGCTAGTGGGGTCATCTCGCAGGGCGCGGGCTACACCTTC	CSASGVISQGAGYTF
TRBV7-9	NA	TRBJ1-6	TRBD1	TGTGCCAGCGGCCCTTGGGGGACAGGGGATAATTCACCCCTCCACTTT	CASGPWGTGDNSPLHF
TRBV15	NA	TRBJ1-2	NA	TGTGCCACCAGCAGAGGGACAGAGGATGGCTACACCTTC	CATSRGTEDGYTF
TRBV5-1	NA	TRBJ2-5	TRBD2	TGCGCCAGCAGCTTATTGTCCGGGACTATGGAGACCCAGTACTTC	CASSLLSGTMETQYF
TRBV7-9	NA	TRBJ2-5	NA	TGTGCCAGCAGCTTAGCTTTCAGCAGTAAAGAGACCCAGTACTTC	CASSLAFSSKETQYF
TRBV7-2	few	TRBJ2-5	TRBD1	TGTGCCAGCAGCCAAGGACAGGGGCGGGAGACCCAGTACTTC	CASSQGQGRETQYF
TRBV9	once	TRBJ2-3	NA	TGTGCCAGCAGCGTAGACTCTGGGGATACGCAGTATTTT	CASSVDSGDTQYF
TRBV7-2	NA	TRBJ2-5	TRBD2	TGTGCCAGCAGCAAAACTAGCGGGGGGCGGTGGGAGACCCAGTACTTC	CASSKTSGGRWETQYF
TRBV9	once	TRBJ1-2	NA	TGTGCCAGCAGCGTACCTGGGGCTTATGGCTACACCTTC	CASSVPGAYGYTF
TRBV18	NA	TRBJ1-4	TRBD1	TGTGCCAGCTCACATGGACAGGAGCGGGCTAATGAAAAACTGTTTTTT	CASSHGQERANEKLFF
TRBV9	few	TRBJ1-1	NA	TGTGCCAGCAGCGTAGGGAACAGACAAGCTTTCTTT	CASSVGNRQAFF
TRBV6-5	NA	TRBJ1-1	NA	TGTGCCAGCAGTTACTCGATTCAGGATCGTTGGGCTTTCTTT	CASSYSIQDRWAFF
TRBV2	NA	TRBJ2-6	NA	TGTGCCAGCAGTTCTAACCCGGACGGGGCCAACGTCCTGACTTTC	CASSSNPDGANVLTF
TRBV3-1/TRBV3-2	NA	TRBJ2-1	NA	TGTGCCAGCAGCCAAGTTATCAGGGGCTCCTACAATGAGCAGTTCTTC	CASSQVIRGSYNEQFF
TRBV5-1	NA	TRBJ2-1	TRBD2	TGCGCCAGCAGCTTAGCGGGGGGGCCCTCCTACAATGAGCAGTTCTTC	CASSLAGGPSYNEQFF
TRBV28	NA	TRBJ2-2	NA	TGTGCCAGCAGTTTGTCAACCGGGGAGCTGTTTTTT	CASSLSTGELFF